This TCR beta chain was profiled in a study of cytomegalovirus exposure and HLA in healthy donors. The study, taken as a whole, reports: Usually a TCR sequence was rare, but some public TCRs were found in many donors.

Libraries were prepared by immunoSEQ multiplex PCR; TCRdb keeps only in-frame clonotypes and omits some of them. The table includes more than 300,000 clones, roughly 89% detected once. Looked up from germline, CDR1 is SNHLY and CDR2 is FYNNEI. This CDR3 is built from 13 residues. With V trimmed by 10 bases and J by 3 bases, 8 bases remained unmatched. A remark on this clone: The target antigen is unknown.

Separation from the approximately 710-subject first cohort characterized the roughly 120-subject validation cohort, to which the donors belonged. Sequences were obtained from PBMCs. This chain uses TRBV2 with TRBJ2-7, with 8 bases aligning to TRBD2. This clonotype was sampled from a woman younger than 30 in good health and CMV-seronegative. CDR3 in amino acids: CATTSGGNYEQYF. As DNA, the CDR3 is TGTGCCACCACTAGCGGAGGGAACTACGAGCAGTACTTC.